These T cell receptor beta chains were read from a single sample in a study of Graves' ophthalmopathy and Graves' hyperthyroidism. Each CDR3 protein gets one entry after TCRdb re-called the multiplex PCR reads with MiXCR. The sample carries about half a million distinct CDR3 sequences, about 15% recorded once. The specimen was blood. These receptors originate from a woman in her twenties or thirties with Graves' ophthalmopathy. The CDR3 runs from the conserved cysteine through the conserved F or W. Each record gives: J gene, D gene, V gene, clone size, CDR3 DNA, CDR3 protein. A D gene is named only where the DNA matches it firmly. Clone size is stated in some rows and not others, as once, few, many or a class when expanded.

>TRBJ2-5|-|TRBV7-2|many
TGTGCCAGCAGCTTAGGCAGGGCCCAAGAGACCCAGTACTTC
CASSLGRAQETQYF
>TRBJ1-3|-|TRBV6-2/TRBV6-3|many
TGTGCCACTTCCGGGGAGCCCTCTGGAAACACCATATATTTT
CATSGEPSGNTIYF
>TRBJ2-7|TRBD2|TRBV6-1|many
TGTGCCAGCAGTGCAGGACTAGCGGGAGAAGCCTACGAGCAGTACTTC
CASSAGLAGEAYEQYF
>TRBJ2-7|TRBD2|TRBV12-3/TRBV12-4|many
TGTGCCAGCAGTTCTAGCGGGAGGATTAATTCCTACGAGCAGTACTTC
CASSSSGRINSYEQYF
>TRBJ1-6|TRBD1|TRBV28|many
TGTGCCAGCAGTCACCCTTCGCGAGACAGGGGGAATAATTCACCCCTCCACTTT
CASSHPSRDRGNNSPLHF
>TRBJ1-2|-|TRBV30|few
TGTGCCTGGAGCGCCCCTCCGGGCTATGGCTACACCTTC
CAWSAPPGYGYTF
>TRBJ1-5|-|TRBV19|many
TGTGCCAGTAGAACCGAGGCGAGGGGTTATAGCAATCAGCCCCAGCATTTT
CASRTEARGYSNQPQHF
>TRBJ2-5|TRBD2|TRBV7-2|many
TGTGCCAGCAGCTTAGGGACTAGCGGGGGCCAAGAGACCCAGTACTTC
CASSLGTSGGQETQYF
>TRBJ2-7|TRBD2|TRBV7-6|few
TGTGCCAGCAGCTTCTTAGCGGGAGACGGCGACGAGCAGTACTTC
CASSFLAGDGDEQYF
>TRBJ1-2|-|TRBV20-1|many
TGCAGTGCTAGCCAATTAGGGGAGTACGGGAACTATGGCTACACCTTC
CSASQLGEYGNYGYTF
>TRBJ2-7|-|TRBV6-2/TRBV6-3|many
TGTGCCAGCAGTTACTCGGCCGCGGCGCGGGGCGATAGCTCCTACGAGCAGTACTTC
CASSYSAAARGDSSYEQYF
>TRBJ1-5|TRBD1|TRBV24-1|-
TGTGCCACCAGTGACCGCGATACAGGGGTCAATCATCCCCAGCATTTT
CATSDRDTGVNHPQHF
>TRBJ2-2|-|TRBV5-1|-
TGCGCCAGCAGCTTGACGGTCGGCGGGACCGGGGAGCTGTTTTTT
CASSLTVGGTGELFF
>TRBJ2-2|-|TRBV6-5|many
TGTGCCAGCATCCACAAGAGGGGGGCCCTGACCTGGGAGCTGTTTTTT
CASIHKRGALTWELFF
>TRBJ1-3|-|TRBV9|many
TGTGCCAGCAGCGTAGATTCCGGGGGCACTGGAAACACCATATATTTT
CASSVDSGGTGNTIYF
>TRBJ2-5|-|TRBV6-2/TRBV6-3|many
TGTGCCAGCAGCGCGGGGACTTCGACCCAGTACTTC
CASSAGTSTQYF
>TRBJ2-2|-|TRBV13|-
TGTGCCAGCAGCCGCGTAGGGACCGGGGAGCTGTTTTTT
CASSRVGTGELFF
>TRBJ2-5|TRBD1|TRBV28|-
TGTGCCAGCAGCTCCGGGACAGGGACTGCGGAGACCCAGTACTTC
CASSSGTGTAETQYF
>TRBJ2-7|TRBD1|TRBV18|-
TGTGCCAGCTCATCGGGACAGGGACCTTGGTCACAGTACTTC
CASSSGQGPWSQYF
>TRBJ2-5|-|TRBV4-1|-
TGCGCCAGCAGGGACACGTACCAAGAGACCCAGTACTTC
CASRDTYQETQYF
>TRBJ2-7|TRBD2|TRBV20-1|many
TGCAGTGCATCCGGGACTAGGAGGAGTGAGCAGTACTTC
CSASGTRRSEQYF
>TRBJ2-2|-|TRBV5-1|many
TGCGCCAGCAGCTTACAGGCCACCAGGAACACCGGGGAGCTGTTTTTT
CASSLQATRNTGELFF
>TRBJ2-4|-|TRBV12-3/TRBV12-4|many
TGTGCCAGCAGTTTAACCAGTTTAGCCAAAAACATTCAGTACTTC
CASSLTSLAKNIQYF
>TRBJ2-5|TRBD1|TRBV12-3/TRBV12-4|many
TGTGCCAGCAGTCCCCTTGTACCCGGGACAGGGTCCAAAGAGACCCAGTACTTC
CASSPLVPGTGSKETQYF
>TRBJ1-1|-|TRBV11-3|many
TGTGCCAGCAGCTTTCAGAACACTGAAGCTTTCTTT
CASSFQNTEAFF
>TRBJ2-5|-|TRBV4-2|many
TGTGCCAGCAGCCAAGAATCTGGCGGACACCAAGAGACCCAGTACTTC
CASSQESGGHQETQYF
>TRBJ2-6|-|TRBV12-3/TRBV12-4|many
TGTGCCAGCGAGTATTCTGGGGCCAACGTCCTGACTTTC
CASEYSGANVLTF
>TRBJ1-1|-|TRBV12-3/TRBV12-4|-
TGTGCCAGCAGTCCCCTTGACAGGGAAGCTTTCTTT
CASSPLDREAFF
>TRBJ2-2|TRBD2|TRBV6-1|many
TGTGCCAGCAGTGAAACTGAGGGGAGGGGTCACGGGGAGCTGTTTTTT
CASSETEGRGHGELFF
>TRBJ2-7|TRBD1|TRBV20-1|many
TGCAGTGCTAAACAGGACAGGGAGGTGGGGCAGTACTTC
CSAKQDREVGQYF
>TRBJ1-5|TRBD1|TRBV27|many
TGTGCCAGCAGGACAGGGGGCTATAGCAATCAGCCCCAGCATTTT
CASRTGGYSNQPQHF
>TRBJ2-5|TRBD1|TRBV7-9|few
TGTGCCAGCAGGACAGGGACAGGGACGAAGACCCAGTACTTC
CASRTGTGTKTQYF
>TRBJ2-2|-|TRBV30|-
TGTGCCTGCAACAGGGAATTGACCGGGGAGCTGTTTTTT
CACNRELTGELFF
>TRBJ2-4|TRBD2|TRBV7-2|many
TGTGCCAGCAGCTCCCCGGGACTAGCAAGGGCCAAAAACATTCAGTACTTC
CASSSPGLARAKNIQYF
>TRBJ1-2|-|TRBV5-1|many
TGCGCCAGCAGCTTGGAATTGTCTGACTCAGGGCTCTATGGCTACACCTTC
CASSLELSDSGLYGYTF
>TRBJ2-2|-|TRBV5-1|many
TGCGCCAGCAGCTTGGGGGCTGGACGGACCGGGGAGCTGTTTTTT
CASSLGAGRTGELFF
>TRBJ2-2|-|TRBV3-1|-
TGTGCCAGCAGCCAAGAGCTGGTAGTGACCGGGGAGCTGTTTTTT
CASSQELVVTGELFF
>TRBJ1-6|-|TRBV2|many
TGTGCCAGCAGTAACGACGGACCGAATTCACCCCTCCACTTT
CASSNDGPNSPLHF
>TRBJ1-1|-|TRBV27|many
TGTGCCAGCAGTTTAACGGGATTTGACACTGAAGCTTTCTTT
CASSLTGFDTEAFF
>TRBJ1-1|-|TRBV5-1|many
TGCGCCAGCAGGGTCGCACCCGGGGACACTGAAGCTTTCTTT
CASRVAPGDTEAFF
>TRBJ1-1|-|TRBV4-1|-
TGCGCCAGCAGGTCCGGGACGCTGGGGACTGAAGCTTTCTTT
CASRSGTLGTEAFF
>TRBJ1-6|-|TRBV19|many
TGTGCCAGTAGTATCGAGGCCGGTAAAGGTTCACCCCTCCACTTT
CASSIEAGKGSPLHF
>TRBJ2-4|-|TRBV27|-
TGTGCCAGCAGTTTATTTCCAGGGCTGAACATTCAGTACTTC
CASSLFPGLNIQYF
>TRBJ1-5|TRBD1|TRBV6-5|many
TGTGCCAGCAGTTGGGACAGGGGGCAGCCCCAGCATTTT
CASSWDRGQPQHF
>TRBJ2-7|-|TRBV20-1|many
TGCAGTGCTAAGGACGGGGATGAAGAGGTCGAGCAGTACTTC
CSAKDGDEEVEQYF
>TRBJ2-7|-|TRBV9|many
TGTGCCAGCAGCCTCCCTAAGGAGCAGTACTTC
CASSLPKEQYF
>TRBJ1-1|-|TRBV14|many
TGTGCCAGCAGCCAAGGGAGAAGTGCTTTCTTT
CASSQGRSAFF
>TRBJ1-5|-|TRBV6-1|many
TGTGCCAGCAGTGGGACAAGAGCTGAGCCCCAGCATTTT
CASSGTRAEPQHF
>TRBJ2-5|-|TRBV12-3/TRBV12-4|many
TGTGCCAGCAGCTTAGCCGAAGAGACCCAGTACTTC
CASSLAEETQYF
>TRBJ1-1|-|TRBV12-5|-
TGTGCTAGTGGACCAGGACGGGTTGAAGCTTTCTTT
CASGPGRVEAFF
>TRBJ2-2|TRBD1|TRBV28|-
TGTGCCAGCAGTCCCAATCCGGGACAGTCGAACACCGGGGAGCTGTTTTTT
CASSPNPGQSNTGELFF
>TRBJ1-2|-|TRBV6-1|many
TGTGCCAGCAGTGAGTGGCAGGGTTTTGGCTACACCTTC
CASSEWQGFGYTF
>TRBJ2-7|-|TRBV5-1|many
TGCGCCAGCAGCTTGGCGCGGGGGCGCGTCTACGAGCAGTACTTC
CASSLARGRVYEQYF
>TRBJ1-2|-|TRBV6-9|few
TGTGCCAGCAGCCCATGGTGGAACAGCTCTAACTATGGCTACACCTTC
CASSPWWNSSNYGYTF
>TRBJ2-5|-|TRBV20-1|many
TGCAGTGCTAGCAGTCCACAAGAGACCCAGTACTTC
CSASSPQETQYF
>TRBJ1-3|-|TRBV19|-
TGTGCCAGTAGTAGGATTTACTCTGGAAACACCATATATTTT
CASSRIYSGNTIYF
>TRBJ2-5|TRBD1|TRBV28|many
TGTGCCAGCAGTCCACGGACAGGGGGGGTGGAGACCCAGTACTTC
CASSPRTGGVETQYF